This T cell receptor beta chain was obtained from a study of T-cell reconstitution after alpha-beta-depleted transplantation in children. Using unique molecular identifiers, the investigators prepared the TCRbeta library. TCRdb redid the calling of the PCR reads with MiXCR, one entry per CDR3 protein. The sample contains 640,000 or so distinct CDR3 sequences, about 15% of which appear only once. The germline CDR1 and CDR2 sequences are SGHKS and YYEKEE (reference sequence). The ends were cut back, 0 bases at V and 6 bases at J, with 6 bases in the middle. The CDR3 consists of 12 residues. The sample was PBMCs from the stem cell graft donor, taken from the stem cell graft. This sequence originates from a human donor who donated a stem cell graft to a child with acute myeloid leukemia. V usage is TRBV5-5 and J usage is TRBJ2-5; no reliable D call. CDR3 sequence (DNA): TGTGCCAGCAGCTTGGCGTTGCAGACCCAGTACTTC. This gives the protein CASSLALQTQYF.